A selection of T cell receptor beta chains follows, all from one sample in a study of cytomegalovirus exposure and HLA in healthy donors. Repertoires were generated with immunoSEQ multiplex PCR, while TCRdb's copy carries only in-frame clones and drops some. The sample comprises about 150,000 clones, roughly 60% of which are singletons, and less than 3% rests with the top ten. The sample consisted of PBMCs. These receptors all stem from a woman between 40 and 55 years old in good health and CMV-seronegative. Both conserved end residues are part of each CDR3. Each record gives: clone size, V gene, D gene, J gene, CDR3 protein, CDR3 DNA. The D gene is left open where the match is weak. Not every row has a clone size; where given, it reads once, few, many or a size class.

-	TRBV4-2	-	TRBJ1-1	CASSHPGQMNTEAFF	TGTGCCAGCAGCCATCCAGGACAGATGAACACTGAAGCTTTCTTT
-	TRBV19	TRBD1	TRBJ2-6	CASSIDRELANVLTF	TGTGCCAGTAGTATCGACAGGGAGTTAGCCAACGTCCTGACTTTC
-	TRBV6-6	TRBD1	TRBJ1-1	CASRTAGQGIRAEAFF	TGTGCCAGCAGGACAGCTGGACAGGGGATTAGGGCTGAAGCTTTCTTT
-	TRBV11-2	-	TRBJ1-1	CASSLDYISPEVNTEAFF	TGTGCCAGCAGCTTAGACTATATTAGCCCCGAGGTGAACACTGAAGCTTTCTTT
many	TRBV6-6	-	TRBJ1-5	CASYDGNQPQHF	TGTGCCAGCTACGACGGGAATCAGCCCCAGCATTTT
-	TRBV7-9	TRBD1	TRBJ2-2	CASRKGGQGTELFF	TGTGCCAGCAGAAAGGGCGGACAGGGAACAGAGCTGTTTTTT
-	TRBV6-6	TRBD2	TRBJ2-7	CASSYSSGVIYEQYF	TGTGCCAGCAGTTACTCTAGCGGGGTAATCTACGAGCAGTACTTC
-	TRBV4-3	TRBD1	TRBJ1-1	CASSGWTGGFPEAFF	TGCGCCAGCAGCGGCTGGACAGGGGGCTTTCCTGAAGCTTTCTTT
-	TRBV19	-	TRBJ2-7	CASSSVSYEQYF	TGTGCCAGTAGCTCAGTCTCCTACGAGCAGTACTTC
-	TRBV18	TRBD1	TRBJ2-2	CASSPPGGQGAGEELFF	TGTGCCAGCTCACCCCCTGGCGGGCAGGGGGCCGGCGAGGAGCTGTTTTTT
-	TRBV19	TRBD1	TRBJ2-2	CASHRGQGLMNTGELFF	TGTGCCAGTCACCGGGGACAGGGGTTGATGAACACCGGGGAGCTGTTTTTT
-	TRBV27	TRBD1	TRBJ1-4	CASSHRGPNEKLFF	TGTGCCAGCAGCCACAGGGGACCTAATGAAAAACTGTTTTTT
few	TRBV25-1	TRBD1	TRBJ1-5	CASSELQGGNQPQHF	TGTGCCAGCAGTGAATTACAGGGGGGAAATCAGCCCCAGCATTTT
few	TRBV5-6	TRBD2	TRBJ2-5	CASSLALTTSGGETQYF	TGTGCCAGCAGCCTGGCCCTAACAACTAGCGGGGGAGAGACCCAGTACTTC
-	TRBV27	TRBD1	TRBJ1-6	CASSDRVSYNSPLHF	TGTGCCAGCAGCGACAGGGTCTCCTATAATTCACCCCTCCACTTT
once	TRBV10-3	TRBD2	TRBJ2-5	CASGLAGSPETQYF	TGTGCCAGCGGACTAGCGGGGTCCCCGGAGACCCAGTACTTC
-	TRBV12-5	TRBD1	TRBJ2-2	CASGLGTGSATGELFF	TGTGCTAGTGGTTTGGGGACAGGGAGCGCCACCGGGGAGCTGTTTTTT
few	TRBV10-3	-	TRBJ1-1	CAISGTENTEAFF	TGTGCCATCAGCGGAACAGAGAACACTGAAGCTTTCTTT
-	TRBV7-9	-	TRBJ2-5	CASSFGRGSQETQYF	TGTGCCAGCAGCTTCGGACGGGGGAGCCAAGAGACCCAGTACTTC
-	TRBV4-1	TRBD1	TRBJ1-2	CASSQGQGAFFYGYTF	TGCGCCAGCAGCCAAGGACAGGGGGCTTTCTTTTATGGCTACACCTTC
-	TRBV28	TRBD1	TRBJ1-2	CASSFGQGNYGYTF	TGTGCCAGCAGTTTTGGACAGGGAAACTATGGCTACACCTTC
-	TRBV4-1	-	TRBJ1-6	CASSQVERGSSPLHF	TGCGCCAGCAGCCAAGTTGAAAGGGGGAGTTCACCCCTCCACTTT
-	TRBV30	-	TRBJ1-5	CAWSAGRDQPQHF	TGTGCCTGGAGTGCCGGGAGAGATCAGCCCCAGCATTTT
once	TRBV7-8	-	TRBJ1-1	CASSLPTGNTEAFF	TGTGCCAGCAGCCTACCGACGGGGAACACTGAAGCTTTCTTT
-	TRBV29-1	TRBD2	TRBJ2-7	CSVEDGGGSYEQYF	TGCAGCGTTGAAGACGGGGGGGGTTCCTACGAGCAGTACTTC
-	TRBV28	TRBD2	TRBJ2-1	CASSPGGLAENEQFF	TGTGCCAGCAGTCCCGGAGGACTAGCGGAAAATGAGCAGTTCTTC
-	TRBV11-2	-	TRBJ1-1	CASSLDRYSLLLNTEAFF	TGTGCCAGCAGCTTAGATCGGTACAGCCTCCTATTAAACACTGAAGCTTTCTTT
-	TRBV6-6	-	TRBJ2-2	CASSYSYRALVGELFF	TGTGCCAGCAGTTACTCGTACAGGGCGCTGGTTGGGGAGCTGTTTTTT
once	TRBV28	TRBD1	TRBJ1-2	CASRSGTGLYGYTF	TGTGCCAGCAGATCCGGGACAGGGCTCTATGGCTACACCTTC
-	TRBV6-5	-	TRBJ2-7	CASSSPYEQYF	TGTGCCAGCAGCTCCCCATACGAGCAGTACTTC
-	TRBV28	TRBD1	TRBJ1-1	CASSLWGQGAEAFF	TGTGCCAGCAGTTTATGGGGACAGGGCGCTGAAGCTTTCTTT
-	TRBV11-2	-	TRBJ1-5	CASSGTGILNQPQHF	TGTGCCAGCAGCGGCACCGGGATCCTTAATCAGCCCCAGCATTTT
-	TRBV4-2	-	TRBJ2-7	CASSQDSLAREQYF	TGTGCCAGCAGCCAAGACTCTCTAGCGCGCGAGCAGTACTTC
once	TRBV28	TRBD1	TRBJ1-1	CASSPPGGNTEAFF	TGTGCCAGCAGTCCCCCAGGGGGCAACACTGAAGCTTTCTTT
-	TRBV5-4	TRBD1	TRBJ1-2	CASSQTGPYGYTF	TGTGCCAGCAGTCAGACAGGGCCCTATGGCTACACCTTC
few	TRBV7-2	-	TRBJ2-7	CASSHPGENEQYF	TGTGCCAGCAGCCACCCGGGGGAGAACGAGCAGTACTTC
-	TRBV11-2	TRBD1	TRBJ1-5	CASSLVGGAGNQPQHF	TGTGCCAGCAGCTTAGTAGGGGGCGCGGGGAATCAGCCCCAGCATTTT